Sequencing of this T cell receptor beta chain was carried out in a study of CD8 T cell repertoires and HIV-1 epitope variants (dated by TCRdb to the early 2020s). About the investigation overall: In separate culture wells, T cells were stimulated with each of twenty-five peptides that represented autologous and known Gag and Nef epitope variants. Control conditions included a CMV, EBV and flu peptide pool, the Ebola AY9 epitope as negative control, and a no-peptide well. The epitopes tested covered three Gag epitope families plus Nef HW9 and YT9. Using the EasySep Human T Cell Enrichment Kit, T cells were enriched and then co-cultured with an equal number of autologous T cell-negative cells acting as antigen-presenting cells. For roughly 10 days the cultures were kept in IMDM with gentamicin, and on days 3 and 7 half of the media was changed with IL-2, IL-7 and IL-15 added. An aliquot of 1M T cells was saved as an uncultured baseline condition, separate from the roughly 83 T cell cultures. A total of about 87 T cell cultures were run, with each culture condition done in triplicate except for one peptide, which was done in duplicate. Summary of the overall study and its limitations: Several clonotypes recognized the Nef KF9 family and one clonotype recognized the HW9 family, while no responses to the TAALDMSHF plasma variant were seen. Eight or nine antigen-specific TCR beta clonotypes were identified, and 5 or 6 of them appeared cross-reactive for autologous or known escape epitope variants. Only TCR beta chains were identified by the assay, and proliferation to antigen, not T cell function or cytokine profile, was indicated.

V loses 3 bases, J loses 1 base, and the germline ends lie 12 bases apart. The CDR3 runs 15 amino acids, cysteine and phenylalanine included. The only DNA kept is the CDR3, 45 bases in frame from the first base. CDR1 and CDR2 are drawn from the germline V gene (reference sequence): SEHNR, FQNEAQ. As for this clone: Its antigen is unknown. Base qualities are not at hand, and no much larger clone is one base apart.

The immunoSEQ platform was used to sequence TCR beta CDR3 regions at survey depth. The QIAamp DNA micro kit was used to extract genomic DNA from every cultured and uncultured CD8+ T cell population. As for how the authors treated the data: Samples with fewer than 5,000 productive reads were excluded, which removed about 7% of the roughly 75 HIV peptide-stimulated cultures. Sequences were trimmed to CDR3 by a MANAFEST web app, and nonproductive sequences, CDR3s under 5 amino acids, and sequences not starting with C or ending with F/W were removed. Antigen-specific clonotypes had to expand in at least 2 of 3 replicates versus no-peptide control at FDR 0.01, only within one epitope family. In addition, a specific clonotype needed a frequency at least fivefold higher than in wells stimulated with peptides from other epitope families. As stored in TCRdb, this immuneACCESS dataset retains in-frame rearrangements with V and J assigned. A fraction of the clones does not appear; measured against another copy, unresolved V genes explain less than half of the discrepancy, and the remainder lacks a known reason. D and trimming come from the DNA, and the V and J calls and clone size come from that table. This sample lists roughly 100,000 clones; roughly four fifths were detected once. The ten largest clones represent roughly 25% of the sample.

The EasySep Human CD8+ T Cell Enrichment Kit was used on day 10 to isolate CD8+ T cells from every culture. This receptor chain uses TRBV7-9 and TRBJ1-2; perhaps TRBD1 is the D gene, with 5 bases matching. This clonotype was sampled from a male donor with HIV. Input material: uncultured baseline CD8+ T cells from peripheral blood mononuclear cells (PBMCs). The nucleotides are TGTGCCAGCAGCTTCCTGGGGGAAGGTAACTATGGCTACACCTTC. Its product reads: CASSFLGEGNYGYTF.